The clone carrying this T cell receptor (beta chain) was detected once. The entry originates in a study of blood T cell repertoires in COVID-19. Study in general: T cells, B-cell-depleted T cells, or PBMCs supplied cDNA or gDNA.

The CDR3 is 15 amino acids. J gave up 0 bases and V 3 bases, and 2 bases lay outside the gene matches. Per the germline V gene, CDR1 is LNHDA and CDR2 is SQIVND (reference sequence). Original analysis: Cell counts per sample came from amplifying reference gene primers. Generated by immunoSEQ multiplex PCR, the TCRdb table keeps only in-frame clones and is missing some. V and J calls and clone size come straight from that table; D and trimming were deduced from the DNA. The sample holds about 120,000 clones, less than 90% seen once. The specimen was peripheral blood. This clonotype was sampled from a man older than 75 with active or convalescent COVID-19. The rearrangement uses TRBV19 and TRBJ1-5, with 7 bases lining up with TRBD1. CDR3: CASSMRQGSNQPQHF. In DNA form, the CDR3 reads TGTGCCAGTAGTATGCGACAGGGTAGCAATCAGCCCCAGCATTTT.